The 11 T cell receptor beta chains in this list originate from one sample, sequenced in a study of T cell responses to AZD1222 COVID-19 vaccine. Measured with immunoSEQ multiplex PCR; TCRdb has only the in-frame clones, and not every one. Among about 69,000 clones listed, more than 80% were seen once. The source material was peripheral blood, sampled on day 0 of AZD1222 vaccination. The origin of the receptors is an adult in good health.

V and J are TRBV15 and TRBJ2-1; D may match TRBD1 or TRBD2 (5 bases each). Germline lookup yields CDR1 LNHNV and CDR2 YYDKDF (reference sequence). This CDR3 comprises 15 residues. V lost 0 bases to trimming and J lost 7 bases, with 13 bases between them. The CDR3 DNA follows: TGTGCCACCAGCAGAGACCCGGGGCTAGCAAATGAGCAGTTCTTC. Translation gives CATSRDPGLANEQFF.

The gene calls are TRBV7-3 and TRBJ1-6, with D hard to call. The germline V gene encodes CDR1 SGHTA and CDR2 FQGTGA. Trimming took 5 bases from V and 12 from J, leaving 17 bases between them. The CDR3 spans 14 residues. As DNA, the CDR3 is TGTGCCAGCAGCCCGACGGGAAGGCGGGGACCCCTCCACTTT. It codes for CASSPTGRRGPLHF. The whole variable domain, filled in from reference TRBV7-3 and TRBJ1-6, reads GAGVSQTPSNKVTEKGKYVELRCDPISGHTALYWYRQSLGQGPEFLIYFQGTGAADDSGLPNDRFFAVRPEGSVSTLKIQRTERGDSAVYLCASSPTGRRGPLHFGNGTRLTVT.

Here the CDR3 reads CASSRTPTGGITDTQYF. CDR3 DNA sequence: TGTGCCAGCAGCCGCACCCCGACAGGGGGCATCACAGATACGCAGTATTTT. The chain links TRBV27 to TRBJ2-3, with 10 bases that match TRBD1. Per germline, CDR1 MNHEY and CDR2 SMNVEV (reference sequence). V was pared by 6 bases and J by 2 bases, with 11 bases of the junction left unmatched. The CDR3 has 17 amino acids.

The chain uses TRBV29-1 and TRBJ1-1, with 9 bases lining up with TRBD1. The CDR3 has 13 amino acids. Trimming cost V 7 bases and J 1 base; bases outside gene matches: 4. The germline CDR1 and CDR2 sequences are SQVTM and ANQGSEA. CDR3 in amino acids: CSAPDRGNTEAFF. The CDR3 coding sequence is TGCAGCGCCCCGGACAGGGGGAACACTGAAGCTTTCTTT.

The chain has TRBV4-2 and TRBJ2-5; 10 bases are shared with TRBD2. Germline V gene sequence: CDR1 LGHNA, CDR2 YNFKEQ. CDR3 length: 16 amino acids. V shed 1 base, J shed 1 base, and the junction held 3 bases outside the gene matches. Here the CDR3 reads CASSQGTSGFQETQYF. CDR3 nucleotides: TGTGCCAGCAGCCAAGGGACTAGCGGATTCCAAGAGACCCAGTACTTC.

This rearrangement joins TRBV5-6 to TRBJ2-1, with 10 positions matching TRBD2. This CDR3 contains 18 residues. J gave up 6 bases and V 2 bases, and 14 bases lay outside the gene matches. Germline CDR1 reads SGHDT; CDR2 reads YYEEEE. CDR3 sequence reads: CASSLTTSGNRRGNEQFF. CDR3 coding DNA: TGTGCCAGCAGCTTAACCACTAGCGGGAACCGCAGAGGCAATGAGCAGTTCTTC.

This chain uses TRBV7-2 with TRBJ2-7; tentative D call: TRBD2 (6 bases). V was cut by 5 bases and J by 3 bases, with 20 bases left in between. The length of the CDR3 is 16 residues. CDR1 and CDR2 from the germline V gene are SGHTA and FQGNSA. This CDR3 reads CASSASFASAFYEQYF. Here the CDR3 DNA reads TGTGCCAGCAGCGCCTCTTTCGCTAGCGCCTTCTACGAGCAGTACTTC.

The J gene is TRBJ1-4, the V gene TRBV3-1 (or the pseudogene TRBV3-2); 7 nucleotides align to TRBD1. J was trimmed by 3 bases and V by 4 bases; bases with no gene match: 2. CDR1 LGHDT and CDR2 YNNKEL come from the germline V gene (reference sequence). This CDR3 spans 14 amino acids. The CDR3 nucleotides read TGTGCCAGCAGCCTGGGACAGCCTAATGAAAAACTGTTTTTT. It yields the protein CASSLGQPNEKLFF.

For the CDR3, the DNA is TGTGCCAGCAGCGTAGCAGGGTATGGAAACACCATATATTTT. It is translated as CASSVAGYGNTIYF. The chain joins TRBV9 to TRBJ1-3, with a possible D match to TRBD1 (5 bases). This CDR3 spans 14 amino acids. Trimming left V 0 bases short and J 3 bases short, with 7 bases between. The V gene's germline CDR1 is SGDLS and CDR2 YYNGEE.

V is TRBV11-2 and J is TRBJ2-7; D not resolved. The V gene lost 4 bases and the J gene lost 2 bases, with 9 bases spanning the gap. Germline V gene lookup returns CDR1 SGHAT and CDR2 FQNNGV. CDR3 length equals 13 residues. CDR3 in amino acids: CASSSPTTYEQYF. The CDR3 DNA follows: TGTGCCAGCAGCTCACCCACGACCTACGAGCAGTACTTC.

CDR3 nucleotides: TGTGCCATCAGGGGGACAGGTGGTGACTACGAGCAGTACTTC. Translated, it gives CAIRGTGGDYEQYF. This rearrangement joins TRBV10-3 to TRBJ2-7, with TRBD1 identical over 8 bases. CDR1 and CDR2 from the germline V gene are ENHRY and SYGVKD. The length of the CDR3 is 14 residues. The J segment lost 3 bases and the V segment lost 6 bases, leaving 7 bases of the junction unmatched.